The clone carrying this T cell receptor (beta chain) has only one observation. The antigen is unknown. The data stem from a study of T cell responses to AZD1222 COVID-19 vaccine. Here immunoSEQ multiplex PCR was the method, and the copy in TCRdb shows in-frame clones only, minus some. The sample has tens of thousands of clones; 75% to 90% are singletons. Study-wide points: Breadth and depth of Spike-specific TCRs rose after two AZD1222 doses. Researchers report vaccine-associated CD4 TCRs spanning spike, with dominance at 160-218 and 743-854. Samples come after the peak T cell response, not at day 14.

The V and J ends lost 4 bases and 6 bases respectively, with 6 bases between them. The CDR3 spans 12 residues. The germline gives CDR1 MDHEN, CDR2 SYDVKM. This TCR was recovered from an adult who received the AZD1222 COVID-19 vaccine. The sequenced sample was peripheral blood, obtained 28 days after the second AZD1222 dose. The chain combines TRBV28 with TRBJ2-2; D gene ambiguous. The CDR3 loop reads CASSWAAGELFF. As DNA, the CDR3 is TGTGCCAGCAGTTGGGCTGCCGGGGAGCTGTTTTTT.